This T cell receptor (beta chain) was observed in a study of PD-L1 blockade in urothelial cancer (dated by TCRdb to the late 2010s). Study-level background: Every patient began therapy at some point between 2013 and 2015 and was given atezolizumab 1,200 mg intravenously every 3 weeks. About 85% of the roughly 30 patients were males with bladder-origin urothelial cancer, and about 65% of the roughly 29 reported a prior smoking history. Patients had an ECOG performance status of 0 or 1 and had received between 0 and 3 prior chemotherapy regimens. Blood samples were analyzed at two time points: 3 weeks after treatment start (second dose) and 6 weeks after treatment start. A median of roughly 140,000 T cells and some 82,000 unique TCRs was obtained from blood samples, and a median clonality of around 0.072 was observed. The study, an exploratory multi-omic analysis, examined somatic, immune and clinical correlates of response to PD-L1 blockade with atezolizumab in urothelial cancer. Pretreatment tumor samples, along with matched peripheral blood collected serially before and after atezolizumab treatment, underwent TCR sequencing. Durable clinical benefit was defined as progression-free survival longer than 6 months, and TCR features were also tested against progression-free and overall survival. Whole exome sequencing and RNA sequencing of pretreatment tumors were performed alongside TCR sequencing in the same patients. Fewer than ten patients achieved durable clinical benefit and approximately 20 did not. Around 29 patients had pretreatment blood TCR-seq, about 25 had at least one posttreatment blood collection, and about 25 had tumor TCR-seq. What the study reported, not specific to this receptor: Small sample size (n ≈ 30) and many exploratory analyses mean the results are intended to be hypothesis-generating. Improved progression-free and overall survival was associated with having pretreatment peripheral blood TCR clonality below the median. Among patients with durable benefit, tumor-associated TCR clones showed greater expansion in peripheral blood 3 weeks after treatment started (n ≈ 24, p = 0.022).

In the case of this clone: Its antigen remains unidentified. No much larger clonotype is one base removed from it; base qualities were not supplied.

The CDR1 and CDR2 encoded by the germline V gene are SGDLS and YYNGEE. The cysteine opens and the phenylalanine closes a CDR3 of 16 amino acids. The retained sequence is limited to the CDR3, 48 bases, with the frame set at the first base. Between the V and J ends, shortened by 1 base and 6 bases respectively, the junction contains 17 bases. The cohort comprised nearly 30 patients with locally advanced or metastatic urothelial carcinoma treated at Memorial Sloan Kettering on a trial protocol. Peripheral blood mononuclear cells were collected pretreatment and during treatment, at between 1 and 8 total time points per patient. The Qiagen DNeasy Blood extraction kit was used to purify genomic DNA from total PBMCs and tumor samples. PBMCs were collected pretreatment and during treatment, and were isolated and stored as previously described. Synthetic TCR analog templates were spiked into each PCR so that absolute template abundance could be estimated from read counts. The immunoSEQ assay was used to amplify TCRbeta CDR3 regions from genomic DNA with bias-controlled V and J gene primers. Sequencing of rearranged TCRbeta segments was performed at approximately 20X coverage. Per the source publication's procedure: Sequencing errors were corrected by clustering and CDR3s were annotated against IMGT to assign V, D and J genes. Only productive TCRbeta rearrangements were used in downstream analyses, excluding out-of-frame or stop-codon sequences. Clonality was computed as one minus Shannon entropy normalized by the log of the number of unique productive sequences. Fisher's exact test with Benjamini-Hochberg correction, at a threshold of adjusted p below 0.01, was used to find clones that differed between time points or between blood and tumor. TCRdb limited this immuneACCESS table to in-frame rearrangements with V and J called. A share of clones is missing; checked studies link under half to unresolved V genes, and the rest is unexplained. V, J and clone size reflect that table, while D and trimming were determined from the DNA. The sample data list around 120,000 clones, and about 85% of these were observed just once. The ten largest account for about 2.6% of the sample.

In this chain, TRBV9 is recombined with TRBJ1-3; the D gene is perhaps TRBD1, on 5 matching bases. The sample in question was PBMCs, obtained around atezolizumab (anti-PD-L1) treatment. This TCR came from a middle-aged man with urothelial cancer. The CDR3 corresponds to CASSVTPTGWENTIYF. Read as DNA, the sequence is TGTGCCAGCAGCGTAACCCCCACAGGCTGGGAAAACACCATATATTTT.